A selection of T cell receptor beta chains follows, all from one sample in a study of control samples from healthy donors and cancer patients. The assay was immunoSEQ multiplex PCR, and TCRdb's table has in-frame clones only and misses some. The sample shows about 100,000 clones, approximately 84% of them seen only once. The material sequenced was blood. The receptors come from a woman between 45 and 60 years old in good health. The CDR3 runs from the conserved cysteine through the conserved F or W. A D gene is named only where the DNA matches it firmly.

>TRBJ2-2|TRBV19|NA
CASQSGELFF
>TRBJ2-4|TRBV27|NA
CASSGGDSLAKNIQYF
>TRBJ2-6|TRBV5-4|NA
CASSRPLSGQGIPGANVLTF
>TRBJ1-1|TRBV20-1|NA
CSASYGSRGAFF
>TRBJ1-1|TRBV5-6|TRBD1
CASSRDRGLYTEAFF
>TRBJ2-3|TRBV7-9|NA
CASSLPGSTDTQYF
>TRBJ1-4|TRBV30|NA
CAWSVEENEKLFF
>TRBJ1-2|TRBV2|TRBD1
CASRWTGSAYGYTF
>TRBJ1-4|TRBV14|NA
CASSQILTGRANEKLFF
>TRBJ1-2|TRBV12-3/TRBV12-4|NA
CASRTGTVYGYTF
>TRBJ2-4|TRBV9|TRBD2
CASSAGTSGNIQYF
>TRBJ1-2|TRBV6-5|TRBD1
CASSTTGELYGYTF
>TRBJ1-4|TRBV7-2|NA
CASSLNRATNEKLFF
>TRBJ1-1|TRBV20-1|NA
CSAPAGIGAFF